This TCR beta chain was documented in a study of post-analysis software for immune sequencing data. The sample holds a few counts of this clonotype. The antigen is unknown. Study-wide points: Roughly 5 TRBV segments occurring more often in patients than controls included TRBV5-6, TRBV5-1 and TRBV20-1.

Carried by the TCR beta cDNA libraries were unique molecular identifiers. Approximately 0.5 million cDNA molecules were recovered from an input of about 1 to 10 million T cells. Using its own MiXCR run on the PCR reads, TCRdb lists one record per CDR3 protein. The sample lists 160,000 or so distinct CDR3 sequences, roughly 34% occurring once. CDR1 and CDR2 (germline): DFQATT, SNEGSKA (reference sequence). The CDR3 totals 16 residues. Trimming at V came to 2 bases and at J to 7 bases, leaving 7 bases not matched to a gene. The chain employs TRBV20-1 and TRBJ2-1, with TRBD2 identical over 14 bases. The material sequenced was blood, taken after autologous hematopoietic stem cell transplantation. The sequence came from a girl aged 5 to 17 with multiple sclerosis. This CDR3 reads CSARSGTSGSGNEQFF. CDR3 DNA sequence: TGCAGTGCTAGAAGCGGGACTAGCGGGAGTGGGAATGAGCAGTTCTTC.